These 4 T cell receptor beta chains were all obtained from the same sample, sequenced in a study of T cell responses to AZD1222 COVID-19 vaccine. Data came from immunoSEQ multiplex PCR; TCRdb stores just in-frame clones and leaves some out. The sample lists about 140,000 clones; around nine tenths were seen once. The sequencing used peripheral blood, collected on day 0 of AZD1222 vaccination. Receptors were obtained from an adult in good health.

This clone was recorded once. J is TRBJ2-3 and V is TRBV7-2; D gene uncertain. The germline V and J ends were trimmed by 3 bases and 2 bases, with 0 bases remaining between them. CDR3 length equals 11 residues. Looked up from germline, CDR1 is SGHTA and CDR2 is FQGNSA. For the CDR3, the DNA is TGTGCCAGCAGCTTCACAGATACGCAGTATTTT. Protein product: CASSFTDTQYF.

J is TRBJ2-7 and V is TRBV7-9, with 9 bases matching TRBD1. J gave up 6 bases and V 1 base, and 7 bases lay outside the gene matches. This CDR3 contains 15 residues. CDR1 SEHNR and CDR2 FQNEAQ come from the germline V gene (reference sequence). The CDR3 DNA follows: TGTGCCAGCAGCTTAGGCGGACAGGGGAGTCGCGAGCAGTACTTC. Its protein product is CASSLGGQGSREQYF.

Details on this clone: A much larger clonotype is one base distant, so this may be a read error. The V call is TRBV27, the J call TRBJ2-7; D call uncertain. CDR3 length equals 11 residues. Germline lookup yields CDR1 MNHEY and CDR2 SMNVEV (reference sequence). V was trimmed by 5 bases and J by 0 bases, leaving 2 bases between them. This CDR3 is CASSPSYEQYF. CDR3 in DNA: TGTGCCAGCAGTCCCTCCTACGAGCAGTACTTC.

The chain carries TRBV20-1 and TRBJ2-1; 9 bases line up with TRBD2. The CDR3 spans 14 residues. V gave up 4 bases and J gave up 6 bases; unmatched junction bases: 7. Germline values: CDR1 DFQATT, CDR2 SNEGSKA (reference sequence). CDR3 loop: CSATDSGRVNEQFF. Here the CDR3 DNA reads TGCAGTGCTACTGATAGCGGGAGAGTCAATGAGCAGTTCTTC.